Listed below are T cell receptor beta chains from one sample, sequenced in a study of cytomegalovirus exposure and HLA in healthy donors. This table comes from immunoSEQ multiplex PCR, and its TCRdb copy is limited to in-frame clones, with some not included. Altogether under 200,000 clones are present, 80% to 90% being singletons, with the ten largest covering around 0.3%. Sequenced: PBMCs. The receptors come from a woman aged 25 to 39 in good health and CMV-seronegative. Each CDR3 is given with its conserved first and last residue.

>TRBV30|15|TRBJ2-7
CAWSAVRDGSYEQYF
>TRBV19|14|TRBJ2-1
CASSMGLAGNEQFF
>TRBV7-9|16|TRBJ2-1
CASSSPLAPIYNEQFF
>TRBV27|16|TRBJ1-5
CASSPGGTYSNQPQHF
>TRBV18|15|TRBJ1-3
CASSPTTGSGNTIYF
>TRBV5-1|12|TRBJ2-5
CASRNGGETQYF
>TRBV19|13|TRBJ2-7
CASTDRVSYEQYF
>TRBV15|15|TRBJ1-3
CATSRDLAGGATIYF
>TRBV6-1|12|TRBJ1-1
CASDLGVAEAFF
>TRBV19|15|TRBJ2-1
CASSWRESPYNEQFF
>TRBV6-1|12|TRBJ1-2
CASRKTLIGYTF
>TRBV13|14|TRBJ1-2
CASSLSLTSGGYTF
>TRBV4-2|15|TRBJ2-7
CASSQEGQGAYEQYF
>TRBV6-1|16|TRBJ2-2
CASSGLGLAGTGELFF
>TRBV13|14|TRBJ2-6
CASSSQGGANVLTF
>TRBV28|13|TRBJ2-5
CASSGTPPGEQYF
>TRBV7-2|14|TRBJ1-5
CASSSGLAYQPQHF